Listed here is a single T cell receptor beta chain. Its antigen is unknown. CDR1 and CDR2 (germline): SGDLS, YYNGEE. The CDR3 consists of 19 residues. This sample is part of a study of CXCR3-negative and CXCR3-positive naive CD8 T cells. Regarding the study as a whole: The study found more hydrophobic TRB CDR3s in CXCR3-positive naive cells than in CXCR3-negative naive cells.

Each TRB cDNA library was prepared by 5' RACE (with UMI labels). TCRdb re-analyzed the 5' RACE reads; it lists each CDR3 protein once, without DNA. This repertoire includes about 130,000 distinct CDR3 sequences. The sequenced sample was naive CXCR3+ CD8+ T cells from blood. Subset denoted: CD45RO-CCR7+CD27+CD95- naive CD8+ T cells expressing CXCR3 (TNR3+). This sequence joins TRBV9 and TRBJ2-1; there is no DNA to check the TCRdb D call of TRBD1. The clonotype originates from a human donor in good health. Some clones in this sample may be carry-over from other donors' samples. CDR3 sequence: CASSVASPGTGGTYNEQFF. The full variable domain, with the rest looked up from reference TRBV9 and TRBJ2-1, is DSGVTQTPKHLITATGQRVTLRCSPRSGDLSVYWYQQSLDQGLQFLIQYYNGEERAKGNILERFSAQQFPDLHSELNLSSLELGDSALYFCASSVASPGTGGTYNEQFFGPGTRLTVL.